This T cell receptor beta chain came from a study of T cell responses to AZD1222 COVID-19 vaccine. TCRdb's table, derived via immunoSEQ multiplex PCR, lists solely in-frame clones and lacks some. The sample carries 150,000 to 200,000 clones, approximately 91% recorded once. CDR3 length: 15 residues. Per germline, CDR1 MNHEY and CDR2 SVGAGI. Losses at the gene ends were 7 bases for V and 2 bases for J; bases not matched to a gene: 4. Whole-study findings and limits: Baseline serology detected seropositivity in only five to seven AZD1222 recipients.

As regards this clone: The antigen remains undetermined.

The source material was peripheral blood, sampled on day 0 of AZD1222 vaccination. The chain carries TRBV6-5 and TRBJ2-2, with 10 nucleotides matching TRBD1. The clonotype originates from an adult in good health. CDR3 sequence: CASISTGGNTGELFF. As DNA, the CDR3 is TGTGCCAGCATCTCGACAGGGGGCAACACCGGGGAGCTGTTTTTT.